Shown below are 28 T cell receptor beta chains from a single sample sequenced in a study of T-cell memory formation after mild COVID-19. Each CDR3 protein is one row after TCRdb ran MiXCR on the 5' RACE reads. The sample has over 120,000 distinct CDR3 sequences, roughly 19% seen once. The sequenced sample consisted of PBMCs or a T cell subset sorted from them (not recorded which). These receptors were taken from an adult woman who had mild COVID-19 (a few samples of this study predate the infection). Cell type and time point are not known.

This clonotype has at least ten counts. V usage is TRBV29-1 and J usage is TRBJ2-7; D unclear. Between the trimmed V and J ends, which lost 0 bases and 9 bases, there was a span of 15 bases. This CDR3 spans 13 amino acids. Germline loops: CDR1 SQVTM, CDR2 ANQGSEA. The CDR3 protein is CSVEEMKGSWQYF. CDR3 bases: TGCAGCGTTGAAGAGATGAAGGGCTCTTGGCAGTACTTC.

This chain links TRBV23-1 with TRBJ2-2; D is undetermined. TRBV23-1 has ORF status, its function being uncertain. V lost 7 bases and J 5 bases, leaving 20 bases between the germline ends. The CDR3 extends over 16 amino acids. In nucleotides, the CDR3 is TGCGCCAGCACCCCATCTGCAGAGCCCCGGACCGGGGAGCTGTTTTTT. This translates into CASTPSAEPRTGELFF.

The rearrangement uses TRBV7-9 and TRBJ2-5, with D maybe TRBD1 (6 bases). The V end was cut by 4 bases, the J end by 5 bases, with 11 bases between. Germline CDR1 SEHNR, CDR2 FQNEAQ (reference sequence). This CDR3 has 13 residues. The CDR3 region has the DNA TGTGCCAGCAGCTCACAGGGTTTTGAGACCCAGTACTTC. This translates into CASSSQGFETQYF.

This chain links TRBV5-1 with TRBJ2-5; D might be TRBD1 or TRBD2, each matching 5 bases. The CDR3 covers 14 residues. Deletions cut 4 bases from V and 1 base from J, with 11 bases between. CDR1 and CDR2 (germline): SGHRS, YFSETQ. The CDR3 bases are TGCGCCAGCAGCCGTCCCGGGACCCAAGAGACCCAGTACTTC. Protein product: CASSRPGTQETQYF.

This clonotype was counted only a few times. The V call is TRBV9, the J call TRBJ2-1; 8 bases line up with TRBD1. The CDR3 extends over 15 amino acids. The V and J ends lost 0 bases and 3 bases, in that order; junction bases with no gene match: 2. Germline CDR1 and CDR2: SGDLS and YYNGEE. Here the CDR3 DNA reads TGTGCCAGCAGCGTAGGACAGGGGAGCTACAATGAGCAGTTCTTC. It encodes CASSVGQGSYNEQFF.

This clonotype was seen a handful of times. This chain uses TRBV29-1 with TRBJ2-6; D gene ambiguous. Germline CDR1 reads SQVTM; CDR2 reads ANQGSEA. The V gene lost 7 bases and the J gene lost 4 bases, with 14 bases spanning the gap. CDR3 length equals 14 residues. For the CDR3, the DNA is TGCAGCGCCATGCCTGGGCCAGGGGCCAACGTCCTGACTTTC. Translating gives CSAMPGPGANVLTF.

The chain combines TRBV5-8 with TRBJ2-1, with TRBD2 matching 10 bases. Germline CDR1 is SGHTS and CDR2 is YDEGEE. The CDR3 spans 16 residues. The junction had 5 bases not matched to a gene; V was cut back by 2 bases and J by 3 bases. The CDR3 loop reads CASSFSRTSGYNEQFF. In DNA form, the CDR3 reads TGTGCCAGCAGCTTTTCACGGACTAGCGGCTACAATGAGCAGTTCTTC.

V usage is TRBV29-1 and J usage is TRBJ2-1; the match to TRBD2 covers 14 bases. The V and J ends lost 6 bases and 1 base, in that order; junction bases with no gene match: 14. This CDR3 is 19 amino acids long. CDR1 SQVTM and CDR2 ANQGSEA come from the germline V gene. CDR3 DNA sequence: TGCAGCGTCCCTCCTCGGACTAGCGGGAGGTACGGATCCTACAATGAGCAGTTCTTC. Translation gives CSVPPRTSGRYGSYNEQFF.

The chain employs TRBV6-2 or TRBV6-3 and TRBJ2-1, with D unclear. The CDR3 is 15 amino acids. Germline V lookup: CDR1 MNHEY, CDR2 SVGEGT. Between the trimmed V and J ends, which lost 5 bases and 1 base, there was a span of 12 bases. Here the CDR3 DNA reads TGTGCCAGCAGTCCCCTACCAGGATCCTACAATGAGCAGTTCTTC. This encodes CASSPLPGSYNEQFF.

Concerning this clonotype: Just one base apart from a much larger clone, this may be a read error. The CDR3: CASSLDGQNYGYTF. The DNA for the CDR3 is TGCGCCAGCAGCTTGGATGGACAGAACTATGGCTACACCTTC. The rearrangement uses TRBV5-1 and TRBJ1-2, with TRBD1 as a possible D gene (6 bases). V was trimmed by 0 bases and J by 2 bases, leaving 8 bases between them. The length of the CDR3 is 14 residues. Germline V gives CDR1 SGHRS, CDR2 YFSETQ.

The table lists this clonotype with many counts. The chain combines TRBV4-1 with TRBJ2-1, with TRBD2 matching 15 bases. Germline CDR1 reads MGHRA; CDR2 reads YSYEKL. This CDR3 contains 21 residues. The V gene end was trimmed by 1 base and the J gene end by 4 bases; junction bases not matched to a gene: 14. The chain's CDR3 is CASSQARGWTSGRAEYNEQFF. In DNA, the CDR3 is TGCGCCAGCAGCCAAGCTCGGGGGTGGACTAGCGGGAGGGCCGAGTACAATGAGCAGTTCTTC.

This clonotype came up a few times. The chain recombines TRBV4-2 with TRBJ2-2, with TRBD2 as a possible D gene (6 bases). The CDR3 sequence is 13 residues long. Germline V gene lookup returns CDR1 LGHNA and CDR2 YNFKEQ. V was pared by 8 bases and J by 9 bases, with 16 bases between. CDR3 sequence (DNA): TGTGCCAGCGGGGGACTTAATAAGAGGGAGCTGTTTTTT. Amino acid sequence: CASGGLNKRELFF.

The genes are TRBV12-3 or TRBV12-4 and TRBJ2-7; TRBD2 matches 8 bases. The V segment lost 5 bases and the J segment 4 bases; nucleotides outside the gene matches: 4. The CDR3 has 13 residues. Here the CDR3 DNA reads TGTGCCAGCAGTCATCGGGGGGGATACGAGCAGTACTTC. Amino acid sequence: CASSHRGGYEQYF.

In its sample, this clonotype was seen a few times. The V and J genes are TRBV18 and TRBJ2-7, with D possibly being TRBD1 (6 bases). CDR3 length equals 14 residues. Germline CDR1 reads KGHSH; CDR2 reads LQKENI. The V end was cut by 3 bases, the J end by 1 base, with 10 bases between. The CDR3 spells CASSPSTGSYEQYF. Written as DNA, the CDR3 is TGTGCCAGCTCACCTTCGACAGGATCCTACGAGCAGTACTTC. The full variable domain, completed using reference TRBV18 and TRBJ2-7, is NAGVMQNPRHLVRRRGQEARLRCSPMKGHSHVYWYRQLPEEGLKFMVYLQKENIIDESGMPKERFSAEFPKEGPSILRIQQVVRGDSAAYFCASSPSTGSYEQYFGPGTRLTVT.

This chain connects TRBV19 to TRBJ1-1, with 7 nucleotides matching TRBD1. The germline V gene encodes CDR1 LNHDA and CDR2 SQIVND (reference sequence). J was trimmed by 1 base and V by 5 bases; bases with no gene match: 7. The CDR3 is 15 amino acids. The CDR3 DNA reads TGTGCCAGTAGTTCCCGGACAGGCACGAACACTGAAGCTTTCTTT. It yields the protein CASSSRTGTNTEAFF.

This clonotype was counted a few times. The rearrangement uses TRBV24-1 and TRBJ2-7, with D possibly TRBD1 on 5 matching bases. Per the germline V gene, CDR1 is KGHDR and CDR2 is SFDVKD. This CDR3 comprises 14 residues. V lost 4 bases and J 0 bases, leaving 9 bases between the germline ends. Here the CDR3 reads CATSEEGVSYEQYF. In DNA, the CDR3 is TGTGCCACCAGTGAAGAAGGGGTCTCCTACGAGCAGTACTTC.

The V and J genes are TRBV7-2 and TRBJ2-1; possible D gene TRBD2, 7 bases. Germline V gene lookup returns CDR1 SGHTA and CDR2 FQGNSA. Deletions cut 4 bases from V and 9 bases from J, with 28 bases between. The CDR3 runs 18 residues. The CDR3 DNA sequence: TGTGCCAGCAGCTCGCGCCCCTGGGGGGGCGGGAGAATGATTGAGCAGTTCTTC. Protein sequence: CASSSRPWGGGRMIEQFF.

The chain employs TRBV24-1 and TRBJ2-4; D perhaps matches TRBD2 (7 bases). Germline V gene lookup returns CDR1 KGHDR and CDR2 SFDVKD. This CDR3 is 15 amino acids long. With 9 bases removed from V and 1 base from J, the gap between germline ends came to 15 bases. The CDR3 nucleotides read TGTGCCACCGGAGTACGGGGGGCGGCCAAAAACATTCAGTACTTC. This encodes CATGVRGAAKNIQYF.

This clonotype was seen a few times. The rearrangement links TRBV24-1 to TRBJ2-1, with 7 bases aligning to TRBD2. The germline V gene has CDR1 KGHDR and CDR2 SFDVKD. V trimming: 1 base; J trimming: 8 bases; junction bases outside the gene matches: 10. The CDR3 is 16 residues long. The CDR3 DNA is TGTGCCACCAGTGATTTATTCCGCGGGAGTCGGCATGAGCAGTTCTTC. Translation gives CATSDLFRGSRHEQFF.

This clonotype was seen only a few times. The genes are TRBV3-1 and TRBJ2-1, with no clear D. Trimming removed 1 base from V and 8 bases from J, with 3 bases in between. The CDR3 is made up of 11 amino acids. Germline V gene sequence: CDR1 LGHDT, CDR2 YNNKEL (reference sequence). The CDR3 nucleotides are TGTGCCAGCAGCCAAGCGTATGAGCAGTTCTTC. Translated, it gives CASSQAYEQFF.

The chain recombines TRBV14 with TRBJ2-3; no clear D gene. Trimming took off 2 bases at V and 3 bases at J, with 15 bases between the two ends. This CDR3 is 16 amino acids long. The germline gives CDR1 SGHDN, CDR2 FVKESK. CDR3 amino acids: CASSQLARAPTDTQYF. The DNA for the CDR3 is TGTGCCAGCAGCCAACTCGCACGAGCCCCAACAGATACGCAGTATTTT.

This clonotype has just a few counts. The chain uses TRBV20-1 and TRBJ2-7; 11 positions match TRBD2. The CDR3 spans 14 residues. Germline V gene lookup returns CDR1 DFQATT and CDR2 SNEGSKA (reference sequence). The ends lost 3 bases at V and 3 bases at J; junction bases unmatched: 4. The CDR3 DNA follows: TGCAGTGCTAGGGCCGGGACTAGCGGCTACGAGCAGTACTTC. This gives the protein CSARAGTSGYEQYF.

The rearrangement uses TRBV29-1 and TRBJ2-5; 8 nucleotides agree with TRBD2. Germline CDR1 SQVTM, CDR2 ANQGSEA. The CDR3 sequence is 13 residues long. The ends lost 8 bases at V and 2 bases at J; junction bases unmatched: 7. CDR3 loop: CSSDGGRQETQYF. CDR3 DNA: TGCAGCTCGGACGGCGGGAGGCAAGAGACCCAGTACTTC.

This clonotype was seen a handful of times. The gene calls are TRBV12-3 or TRBV12-4 and TRBJ2-7; 9 bases line up with TRBD1. Trimming at V came to 5 bases and at J to 3 bases, leaving 8 bases not matched to a gene. The CDR3 extends over 15 amino acids. As DNA, the CDR3 is TGTGCCAGCAGTCCCGCCGGGACAGGGATCTACGAGCAGTACTTC. Protein sequence: CASSPAGTGIYEQYF.

This clonotype was seen a handful of times. J is TRBJ2-7 and V is TRBV12-3 or TRBV12-4; 8 positions match TRBD2. Trimming cost V 5 bases and J 2 bases; bases outside gene matches: 8. The CDR3 has 15 residues. The CDR3 coding sequence is TGTGCCAGCAGTCCCCGGACTAGCTTCACCTACGAGCAGTACTTC. As protein: CASSPRTSFTYEQYF.

The gene calls are TRBV7-2 and TRBJ2-7, with 8 bases aligning to TRBD2. The CDR3 loop spans 15 amino acids. Germline CDR1 and CDR2: SGHTA and FQGNSA. The V segment lost 2 bases and the J segment 4 bases; nucleotides outside the gene matches: 7. Written as DNA, the CDR3 is TGTGCCAGCAGCTTACGGGAGGGGTATATGTACGAGCAGTACTTC. It is translated as CASSLREGYMYEQYF. Supplemented by reference TRBV7-2 and TRBJ2-7, the full variable domain reads GAGVSQSPSNKVTEKGKDVELRCDPISGHTALYWYRQSLGQGLEFLIYFQGNSAPDKSGLPSDRFSAERTGGSVSTLTIQRTQQEDSAVYLCASSLREGYMYEQYFGPGTRLTVT.

The V call is TRBV6-2 or TRBV6-3, the J call TRBJ2-1; 9 bases match TRBD1. With V trimmed by 7 bases and J by 9 bases, 13 bases remained unmatched. CDR3 length: 15 amino acids. Germline CDR1 MNHEY, CDR2 SVGEGT. The CDR3 sequence is CASTNRDRVRREQFF. The CDR3 bases are TGTGCCAGCACCAACCGGGACAGGGTACGCCGTGAGCAGTTCTTC.

The rearrangement uses TRBV29-1 and TRBJ2-1, with 11 bases aligning to TRBD1. Per germline, CDR1 SQVTM and CDR2 ANQGSEA. The CDR3 is made up of 17 amino acids. The V gene end was trimmed by 7 bases and the J gene end by 0 bases; junction bases not matched to a gene: 11. CDR3 loop: CSAAGQGAIGSYNEQFF. Written as DNA, the CDR3 is TGCAGCGCTGCCGGACAGGGGGCAATTGGCTCCTACAATGAGCAGTTCTTC.